The clone carrying this TCR beta chain was seen more than once but under ten times. These data originate in a study of T cell repertoires in cytomegalovirus infection. TCRdb reanalysed the reads using MiXCR and keeps one entry per CDR3 protein. Counted here are hundreds of thousands of distinct CDR3 sequences, 9.5% occurring once; the ten biggest clones make up around 4.5%. The CDR3 is 16 amino acids. Germline V gene sequence: CDR1 SGHVS, CDR2 FNYEAQ. V was cut by 2 bases and J by 2 bases, with 13 bases left in between. V and J are TRBV7-6 and TRBJ1-3; D not resolved. The sequence came from a human donor in good health (CMV status not recorded). Some clones in this sample may be carry-over from other donors' samples. Sequences were obtained from PBMCs. CDR3 protein: CASSLKGSLPGNTIYF. For the CDR3, the DNA is TGTGCCAGCAGCTTAAAGGGCAGCCTTCCTGGAAACACCATATATTTT.